A single sample gave rise to the 12 T cell receptor beta chains below, sequenced in a study of T cell clonality in common variable immunodeficiency. Profiled with immunoSEQ multiplex PCR; TCRdb holds only in-frame clones, not every one. The sample has under 60,000 clones, none seen only once. The sample was peripheral blood mononuclear cells. The receptors originated from a person between 18 and 69 years old in good health.

This clone appeared many times. The sequenced fragment ends 3 residues before the CDR3 boundary, so the rest is inferred from the germline J gene. The V gene is TRBV30, the J gene TRBJ1-2; D is undetermined. The germline V and J ends were trimmed by 0 bases and 5 bases, with 13 bases remaining between them. Germline values: CDR1 GTSNPN, CDR2 SVGIG (reference sequence). The CDR3 has 14 amino acids. The CDR3 here is CAWSVFTAPYGYTF. CDR3 bases read: TGTGCCTGGAGTGTCTTTACAGCTCCTTATGGC.

A word on this clone: From the germline J gene comes the end of the CDR3, since the read stops 3 residues before it. This rearrangement joins TRBV7-9 to TRBJ1-2; D is unresolved. The V end was cut by 5 bases, the J end by 7 bases, with 14 bases between. CDR1 and CDR2 from the germline V gene are SEHNR and FQNEAQ (reference sequence). The CDR3 has 13 residues. CDR3 DNA (partial): TGTGCCAGCAGCCCTGCGGTTGGCTCTGGC. Encoded protein: CASSPAVGSG. The CDR3 as a whole reads CASSPAVGSGYTF. Looking up the rest from reference TRBV7-9 and TRBJ1-2 gives the full variable domain: DTGVSQNPRHKITKRGQNVTFRCDPISEHNRLYWYRQTLGQGPEFLTYFQNEAQLEKSRLLSDRFSAERPKGSFSTLEIQRTEQGDSAMYLCASSPAVGSGYTFGSGTRLTVV.

This clone was counted many times. The read halts 3 residues ahead of the CDR3 end, with the missing end drawn from the germline J gene. The rearrangement links TRBV14 to TRBJ2-1, with D maybe TRBD2 (5 bases). This CDR3 has 15 residues. Deletions cut 0 bases from V and 9 bases from J, with 15 bases between. The germline CDR1 and CDR2 sequences are SGHDN and FVKESK. The DNA read from the CDR3 is TGTGCCAGCAGCCAAGATCTTGGACTTGCCCGTGAG. Its protein is CASSQDLGLARE. The complete CDR3 protein is CASSQDLGLAREQFF.

By share, this clone ranks as medium-sized. The observed sequence ends 3 residues before the CDR3 terminus, with the missing tail filled in from the germline J gene. The genes are TRBV5-1 and TRBJ2-3; D is possibly TRBD2 (5 bases). Germline CDR1 and CDR2: SGHRS and YFSETQ. V lost 6 bases to trimming and J lost 0 bases, with 17 bases between them. This CDR3 has 16 amino acids. The CDR3 region is CASTPNAGSSTDTQYF. The CDR3 bases that were read are TGCGCCAGCACCCCTAACGCGGGTTCTAGCACAGATACG.

This clone was detected ten times or more. The read ends 3 residues before the CDR3 terminus; that terminus is restored from the germline J gene. The V and J genes are TRBV7-3 and TRBJ2-3; 9 nucleotides line up with TRBD2. Germline CDR1 reads SGHTA; CDR2 reads FQGTGA. The CDR3 spans 20 residues. V was pared by 0 bases and J by 0 bases, with 13 bases of the junction left unmatched. CDR3 residues: CASSLTLAGGWDSSTDTQYF. Partial CDR3 DNA: TGTGCCAGCAGCTTAACACTAGCGGGCGGGTGGGACTCTAGCACAGATACG.

This clone turned up a few times. The read ends 3 residues shy of where the CDR3 ends; the end is completed using the germline J gene. The rearrangement uses TRBV19 and TRBJ2-7; 7 bases match TRBD2. Germline V lookup: CDR1 LNHDA, CDR2 SQIVND (reference sequence). The CDR3 consists of 15 residues. The J segment lost 2 bases and the V segment lost 5 bases, leaving 9 bases of the junction unmatched. CDR3 region: CASSRASGQAYEQYF. The CDR3 bases that were read are TGTGCCAGTAGTCGTGCTAGCGGCCAAGCCTACGAG. Full variable domain (rest looked up from reference TRBV19 and TRBJ2-7): DGGITQSPKYLFRKEGQNVTLSCEQNLNHDAMYWYRQDPGQGLRLIYYSQIVNDFQKGDIAEGYSVSREKKESFPLTVTSAQKNPTAFYLCASSRASGQAYEQYFGPGTRLTVT.

In its sample, this clone was seen many times. The missing CDR3 end, 3 residues past where the read stops, is filled in from the germline J gene. V and J are TRBV6-1 and TRBJ2-7, with D tentatively TRBD1 (6 bases). Trimming shortened V by 4 bases and J by 6 bases, and 10 bases separated the two germline ends. Germline V gene lookup returns CDR1 MNHNS and CDR2 SASEGT. This CDR3 spans 12 amino acids. CDR3: CASSATGSEQYF. The sequenced part of the CDR3 DNA is TGTGCCAGCAGTGCCACAGGGTCCGAG.

In its sample, this clone was seen many times. Read sequence stops 3 residues before the CDR3 end, and the germline J gene provides the missing end. V and J are TRBV5-6 and TRBJ2-7; maybe TRBD1 (5 bases). This CDR3 has 14 residues. Germline CDR1 reads SGHDT; CDR2 reads YYEEEE. Trimming stripped 0 bases from V and 3 bases from J, with 10 bases between. Here the CDR3 reads CASSLAQGGYEQYF. CDR3 DNA (partial): TGTGCCAGCAGCTTGGCTCAGGGTGGCTACGAG.

Many counts were recorded for this clone. The CDR3 is cut off 3 residues early in the read; its end comes from the germline J gene. This rearrangement joins TRBV4-1 to TRBJ2-7; D not resolved. CDR1 is MGHRA and CDR2 is YSYEKL in the germline V gene. The CDR3 is 13 amino acids. V was trimmed by 1 base and J by 4 bases, leaving 8 bases between them. CDR3 DNA, as far as it was read: TGCGCCAGCAGCCAAGTCTTGTCTTACGAG. Protein sequence: CASSQVLSYE. The full CDR3 protein reads CASSQVLSYEQYF.

To note about this clone: The CDR3 goes on 3 residues after the read ends, and that part is filled in from the germline J gene. The genes are TRBV2 and TRBJ1-2; D is undetermined. The CDR3 has 14 amino acids. Per the germline V gene, CDR1 is SNHLY and CDR2 is FYNNEI. V lost 4 bases and J 2 bases, leaving 11 bases between the germline ends. This CDR3 reads CASSGSLRNYGYTF. The CDR3 bases that were read are TGTGCCAGCAGTGGCTCCCTACGGAACTATGGC. The full variable domain, rest sourced from reference TRBV2 and TRBJ1-2, is EPEVTQTPSHQVTQMGQEVILRCVPISNHLYFYWYRQILGQKVEFLVSFYNNEISEKSEIFDDQFSVERPDGSNFTLKIRSTKLEDSAMYFCASSGSLRNYGYTFGSGTRLTVV.

This clone was counted many times. The sequence runs out 3 residues before the end of the CDR3; the remainder is reconstructed from the germline J gene. The chain employs TRBV20-1 and TRBJ2-7; TRBD1 matches at 7 bases. Trimming at V came to 6 bases and at J to 3 bases, leaving 8 bases not matched to a gene. Germline-derived CDR1 and CDR2 are DFQATT and SNEGSKA (reference sequence). The CDR3 covers 13 residues. Partial CDR3 DNA: TGCAGTGCCAGTCAGGGGGTGGGCTACGAG. It yields the protein CSASQGVGYE. The full CDR3 protein is CSASQGVGYEQYF.

The table lists this clone with a few counts. At one end, the junction sequence differs from germline, possibly due to a read error. The DNA ends 3 residues before the CDR3 does, and the rest of the CDR3 is filled in from the germline J gene. Other DNA sequences of this sample code for an identical CDR3. V usage is TRBV19 and J usage is TRBJ1-3, with TRBD1 as a possible D gene (5 bases). The length of the CDR3 is 17 residues. CDR1 is LNHDA and CDR2 is SQIVND in the germline V gene (reference sequence). Incomplete CDR3 DNA: TGTGCCAGTAGTCCCCACCGAACAGGACACTCTGGAAACACG. Its protein product is CASSPHRTGHSGNT. The complete CDR3 sequence is CASSPHRTGHSGNTIYF.